The 13 T cell receptor beta chains in this list originate from one sample, sequenced in a study of blood T cells in healthy people across ages. Sample-barcoded 5' priming and a J-beta primer mix drove a second PCR of about 6 to 12 cycles. MiXCR, run by TCRdb on the 5' RACE reads, gives a single entry per CDR3 protein. Of over a million distinct CDR3 sequences in the sample, under 30% were seen once. Separately, the same data were catalogued under a study of T cells of mothers and their children.

The specimen was blood. All receptors derive from a girl aged 2-10 years in good health.

This clonotype was counted a few times. The rearrangement links TRBV10-3 to TRBJ1-4; D is possibly TRBD1 (6 bases). The CDR3 covers 13 residues. Trimming stripped 2 bases from V and 8 bases from J, with 9 bases between. Germline V gives CDR1 ENHRY, CDR2 SYGVKD. The CDR3 DNA is TGTGCCATCAGTGAGACAGGACAGGAAAAACTGTTTTTT. It codes for CAISETGQEKLFF.

The chain is built from TRBV7-9 and TRBJ2-7; 10 bases are shared with TRBD1. V was clipped by 4 bases and J by 2 bases; unmatched bases: 5. Looked up from germline, CDR1 is SEHNR and CDR2 is FQNEAQ (reference sequence). There are 15 residues in the CDR3. In DNA form, the CDR3 reads TGTGCCAGCAGCTACCCGGGACAGGGGACCTACGAGCAGTACTTC. This gives the protein CASSYPGQGTYEQYF.

In the case of this clonotype: At one end, the junction sequence differs from germline, possibly due to a read error. V usage is TRBV6-1 and J usage is TRBJ1-4, with D possibly TRBD1 on 6 matching bases. The CDR3 covers 14 residues. The germline gives CDR1 MNHNS, CDR2 SASEGT. The CDR3 nucleotides are TGTGCCAGCAGGACCGGGACAACAAATGAAAAACTGTTTTTT. Amino acids: CASRTGTTNEKLFF.

This clonotype was picked up a small number of times. V is TRBV7-8 and J is TRBJ2-7; tentative D call: TRBD1 (6 bases). The CDR3 is 14 residues long. Trimming took 0 bases from V and 5 from J, leaving 11 bases between them. CDR1 is SGHVS, CDR2 FQNEAQ, per germline. The DNA for the CDR3 is TGTGCCAGCAGCTTAGCGGGTAGGGGGAACGAGCAGTACTTC. Translated: CASSLAGRGNEQYF.

Here the CDR3 reads CSVPARDFGETQYF. Here the CDR3 DNA reads TGCAGCGTTCCGGCCCGAGACTTCGGAGAGACCCAGTACTTC. This sequence joins TRBV29-1 and TRBJ2-5, with unresolved D. V lost 5 bases and J 4 bases, leaving 17 bases between the germline ends. Per the germline V gene, CDR1 is SQVTM and CDR2 is ANQGSEA. The CDR3 extends over 14 amino acids.

V and J are TRBV27 and TRBJ2-7; D might be TRBD2 (5 bases). V was cut by 3 bases and J by 4 bases, with 13 bases left in between. Germline V CDR1 and CDR2: MNHEY, SMNVEV (reference sequence). The CDR3 runs to 14 residues. For the CDR3, the DNA is TGTGCCAGCAGTTTTCGCGGGTCCAGATACGAGCAGTACTTC. Amino acids: CASSFRGSRYEQYF.

This clonotype was observed a handful of times. The gene calls are TRBV29-1 and TRBJ2-7; 12 bases are shared with TRBD2. V lost 4 bases to trimming and J lost 2 bases; unmatched junction nucleotides: 6. Per germline, CDR1 SQVTM and CDR2 ANQGSEA. There are 15 residues in the CDR3. In DNA, the CDR3 is TGCAGCGTTGTTAATCTAGCGGGAGGGACCTACGAGCAGTACTTC. It is translated as CSVVNLAGGTYEQYF.

The chain is built from TRBV5-1 and TRBJ1-2; D not resolved. Per the germline V gene, CDR1 is SGHRS and CDR2 is YFSETQ. Trimming removed 0 bases from V and 5 bases from J, with 14 bases in between. This CDR3 has 15 amino acids. The CDR3 DNA reads as TGCGCCAGCAGCTTGGGCCAGACCGCTAGTTATGGCTACACCTTC. This sequence encodes CASSLGQTASYGYTF.

This clonotype was counted between two and nine times. This sequence joins TRBV5-6 and TRBJ2-5; a possible D gene is TRBD2 (6 bases). The end of the DNA is better explained by TRBJ2-7, so the J call may be wrong. Per germline, CDR1 SGHDT and CDR2 YYEEEE. The CDR3 loop spans 14 amino acids. In nucleotides, the CDR3 is TGTGCCAGCAGCTTGAACGGGGGTAGAAACGAGCAGTACTTC. Amino acid sequence: CASSLNGGRNEQYF.

This clonotype was counted many times. In DNA form, the CDR3 reads TGCAGCGTCGCCGGAGAATTCGGGCAGTTCTTC. As protein: CSVAGEFGQFF. The chain couples TRBV29-1 to TRBJ2-5, with D unresolved. The DNA end is more similar to TRBJ2-1, so the J call may be wrong. The CDR3 totals 11 residues. Germline V gene sequence: CDR1 SQVTM, CDR2 ANQGSEA.

This clonotype was counted a few times. The V and J genes are TRBV2 and TRBJ2-1, with 11 nucleotides matching TRBD2. The CDR3 has 15 residues. Germline CDR1 and CDR2: SNHLY and FYNNEI. V gave up 7 bases and J gave up 8 bases; unmatched junction bases: 10. CDR3 loop: CASKISGGARDEQFF. CDR3 DNA sequence: TGTGCCAGCAAAATTAGCGGGGGGGCTCGGGATGAGCAGTTCTTC.

This clonotype has a handful of counts. The J gene is TRBJ2-2, the V gene TRBV20-1; 9 bases map to TRBD1. Germline CDR1 and CDR2: DFQATT and SNEGSKA (reference sequence). With V trimmed by 4 bases and J by 1 base, 1 base remained unmatched. The CDR3 consists of 14 residues. CDR3 region: CSAKDRGNTGELFF. In DNA form, the CDR3 reads TGCAGTGCTAAGGACAGGGGGAACACCGGGGAGCTGTTTTTT.

V gene TRBV27 combines with J gene TRBJ1-3, with D possibly being TRBD1 (5 bases). From germline, CDR1 is MNHEY and CDR2 SMNVEV (reference sequence). This CDR3 has 14 residues. The V end was cut by 5 bases, the J end by 5 bases, with 13 bases between. The CDR3 DNA follows: TGTGCCAGCAGTAGCCGGGGGAAAAGAAACACCATATATTTT. The encoded protein is CASSSRGKRNTIYF.